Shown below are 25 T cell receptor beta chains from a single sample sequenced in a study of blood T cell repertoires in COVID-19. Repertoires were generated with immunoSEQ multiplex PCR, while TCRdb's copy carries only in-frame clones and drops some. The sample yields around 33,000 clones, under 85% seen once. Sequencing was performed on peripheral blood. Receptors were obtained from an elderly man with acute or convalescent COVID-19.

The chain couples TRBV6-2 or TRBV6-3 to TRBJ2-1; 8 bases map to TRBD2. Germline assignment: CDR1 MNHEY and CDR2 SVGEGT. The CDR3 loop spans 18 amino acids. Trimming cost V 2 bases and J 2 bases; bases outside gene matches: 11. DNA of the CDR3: TGTGCCAGCAGTTACCCTCTCCAGCGGGGGCCTACCTACAATGAGCAGTTCTTC. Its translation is CASSYPLQRGPTYNEQFF.

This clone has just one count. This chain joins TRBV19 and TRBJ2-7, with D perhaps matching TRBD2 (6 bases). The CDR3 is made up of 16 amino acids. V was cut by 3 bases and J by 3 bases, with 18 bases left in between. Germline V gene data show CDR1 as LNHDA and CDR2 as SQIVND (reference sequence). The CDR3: CASSISSGGRVYEQYF. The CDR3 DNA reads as TGTGCCAGTAGTATCTCCTCCGGGGGTCGGGTCTACGAGCAGTACTTC.

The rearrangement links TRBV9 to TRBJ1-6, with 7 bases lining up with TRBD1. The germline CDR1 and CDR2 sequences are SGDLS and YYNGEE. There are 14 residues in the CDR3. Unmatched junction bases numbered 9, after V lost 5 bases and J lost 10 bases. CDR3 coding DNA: TGTGCCAGCAGTCCACAGGGGCAAGGCTCACCCCTCCACTTT. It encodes CASSPQGQGSPLHF.

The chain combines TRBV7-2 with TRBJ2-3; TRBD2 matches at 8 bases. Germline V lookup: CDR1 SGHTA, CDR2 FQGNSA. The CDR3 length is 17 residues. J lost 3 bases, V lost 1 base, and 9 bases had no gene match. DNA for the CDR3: TGTGCCAGCAGCTTAGACCGGGGGGGCCTTCGGACAGATACGCAGTATTTT. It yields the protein CASSLDRGGLRTDTQYF.

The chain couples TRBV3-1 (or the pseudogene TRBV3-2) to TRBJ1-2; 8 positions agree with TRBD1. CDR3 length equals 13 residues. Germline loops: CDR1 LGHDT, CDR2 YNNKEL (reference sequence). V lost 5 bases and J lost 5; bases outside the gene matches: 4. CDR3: CASSEGQDYGYTF. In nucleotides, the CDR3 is TGTGCCAGCAGCGAGGGACAGGATTATGGCTACACCTTC.

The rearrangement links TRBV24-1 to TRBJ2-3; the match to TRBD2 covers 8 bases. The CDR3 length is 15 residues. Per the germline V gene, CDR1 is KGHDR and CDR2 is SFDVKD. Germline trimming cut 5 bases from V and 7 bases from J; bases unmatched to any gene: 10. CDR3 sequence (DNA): TGTGCCACCAGTGGTGCAAGCGGGGGTTACAATACGCAGTATTTT. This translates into CATSGASGGYNTQYF.

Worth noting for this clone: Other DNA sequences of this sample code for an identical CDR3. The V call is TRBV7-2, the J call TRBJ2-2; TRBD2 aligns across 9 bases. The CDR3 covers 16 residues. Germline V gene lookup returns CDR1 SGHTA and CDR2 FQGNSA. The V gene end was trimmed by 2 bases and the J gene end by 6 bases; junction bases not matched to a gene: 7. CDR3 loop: CASSLKGGGASGELFF. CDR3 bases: TGTGCCAGCAGCTTAAAAGGCGGGGGGGCTTCCGGGGAGCTGTTTTTT. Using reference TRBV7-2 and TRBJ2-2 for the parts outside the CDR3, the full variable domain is GAGVSQSPSNKVTEKGKDVELRCDPISGHTALYWYRQSLGQGLEFLIYFQGNSAPDKSGLPSDRFSAERTGGSVSTLTIQRTQQEDSAVYLCASSLKGGGASGELFFGEGSRLTVL.

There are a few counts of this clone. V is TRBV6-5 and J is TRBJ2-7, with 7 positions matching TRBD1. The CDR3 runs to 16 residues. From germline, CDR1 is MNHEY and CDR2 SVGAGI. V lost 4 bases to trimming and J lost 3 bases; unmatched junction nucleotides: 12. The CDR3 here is CASSSITGVLGYEQYF. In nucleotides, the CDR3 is TGTGCCAGCAGTTCGATTACAGGGGTCTTAGGCTACGAGCAGTACTTC.

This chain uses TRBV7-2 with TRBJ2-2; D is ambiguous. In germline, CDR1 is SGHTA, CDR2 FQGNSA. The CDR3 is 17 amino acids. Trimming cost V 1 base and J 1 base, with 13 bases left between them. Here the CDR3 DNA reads TGTGCCAGCAGCTTAGGTTCTAGGCAGCAGAACACCGGGGAGCTGTTTTTT. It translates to CASSLGSRQQNTGELFF.

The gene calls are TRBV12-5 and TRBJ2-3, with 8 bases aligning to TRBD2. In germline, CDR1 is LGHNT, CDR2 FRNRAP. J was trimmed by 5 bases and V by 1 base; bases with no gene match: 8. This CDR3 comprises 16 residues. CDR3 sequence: CASGLARGLEEDTQYF. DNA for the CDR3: TGTGCTAGTGGTTTGGCCCGGGGACTAGAGGAAGATACGCAGTATTTT.

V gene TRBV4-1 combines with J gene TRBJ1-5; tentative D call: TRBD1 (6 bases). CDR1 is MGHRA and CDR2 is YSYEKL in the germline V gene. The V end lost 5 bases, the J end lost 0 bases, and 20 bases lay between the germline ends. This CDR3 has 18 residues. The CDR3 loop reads CASSITTGTKYSNQPQHF. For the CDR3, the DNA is TGCGCCAGCAGCATTACTACCGGGACAAAGTATAGCAATCAGCCCCAGCATTTT.

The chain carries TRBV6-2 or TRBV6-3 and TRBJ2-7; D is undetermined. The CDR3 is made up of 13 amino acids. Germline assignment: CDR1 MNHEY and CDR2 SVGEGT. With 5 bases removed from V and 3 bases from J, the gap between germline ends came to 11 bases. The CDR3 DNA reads TGTGCCAGCAGTCTAGGAAACGACTACGAGCAGTACTTC. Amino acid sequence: CASSLGNDYEQYF.

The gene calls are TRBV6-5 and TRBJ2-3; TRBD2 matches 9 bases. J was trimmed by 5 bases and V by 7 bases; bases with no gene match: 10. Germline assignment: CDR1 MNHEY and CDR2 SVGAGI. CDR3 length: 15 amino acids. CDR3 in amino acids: CASIDSGGWEDTQYF. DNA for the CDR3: TGTGCCAGCATCGATAGCGGGGGCTGGGAAGATACGCAGTATTTT.

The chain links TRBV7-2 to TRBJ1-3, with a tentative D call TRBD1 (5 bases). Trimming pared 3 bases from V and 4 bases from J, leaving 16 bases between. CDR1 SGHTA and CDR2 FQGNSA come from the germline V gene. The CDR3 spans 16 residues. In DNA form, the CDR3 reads TGTGCCAGCAGCTTGTTGGCGTCCCCAGGGGGAAACACCATATATTTT. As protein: CASSLLASPGGNTIYF.

CDR3 protein: CASSLEQLFYGYTF. The CDR3 DNA reads as TGTGCCAGCAGCTTAGAACAGCTCTTCTATGGCTACACCTTC. The gene calls are TRBV7-9 and TRBJ1-2; D uncertain. Germline values: CDR1 SEHNR, CDR2 FQNEAQ (reference sequence). The CDR3 loop spans 14 amino acids. The V end lost 1 base, the J end lost 4 bases, and 10 bases lay between the germline ends.

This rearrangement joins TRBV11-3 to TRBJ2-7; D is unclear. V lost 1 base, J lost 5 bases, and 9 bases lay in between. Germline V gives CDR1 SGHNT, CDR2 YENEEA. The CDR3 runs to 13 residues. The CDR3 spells CASSLGSYNEQYF. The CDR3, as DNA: TGTGCCAGCAGCTTAGGCAGTTACAACGAGCAGTACTTC. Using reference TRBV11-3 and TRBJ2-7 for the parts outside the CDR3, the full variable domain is EAGVVQSPRYKIIEKKQPVAFWCNPISGHNTLYWYLQNLGQGPELLIRYENEEAVDDSQLPKDRFSAERLKGVDSTLKIQPAELGDSAVYLCASSLGSYNEQYFGPGTRLTVT.

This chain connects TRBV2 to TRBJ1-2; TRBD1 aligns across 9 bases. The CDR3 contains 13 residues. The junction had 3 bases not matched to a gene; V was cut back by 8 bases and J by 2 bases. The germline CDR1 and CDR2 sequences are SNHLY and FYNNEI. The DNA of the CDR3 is TGTGCCAGCCGCGGACAGGGGAACTATGGCTACACCTTC. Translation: CASRGQGNYGYTF.

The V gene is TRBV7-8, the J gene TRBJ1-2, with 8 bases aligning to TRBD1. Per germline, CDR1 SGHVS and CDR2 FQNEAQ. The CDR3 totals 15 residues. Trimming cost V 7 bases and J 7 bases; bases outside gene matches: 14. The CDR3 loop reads CASTPTGTGEIGYTF. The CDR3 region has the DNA TGTGCCAGCACCCCTACGGGGACAGGAGAAATTGGCTACACCTTC.

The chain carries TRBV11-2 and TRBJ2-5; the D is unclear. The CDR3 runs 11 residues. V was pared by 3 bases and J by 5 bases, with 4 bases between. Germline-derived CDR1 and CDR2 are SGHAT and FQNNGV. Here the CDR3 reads CASSFQETQYF. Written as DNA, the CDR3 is TGTGCCAGCAGCTTCCAGGAGACCCAGTACTTC.

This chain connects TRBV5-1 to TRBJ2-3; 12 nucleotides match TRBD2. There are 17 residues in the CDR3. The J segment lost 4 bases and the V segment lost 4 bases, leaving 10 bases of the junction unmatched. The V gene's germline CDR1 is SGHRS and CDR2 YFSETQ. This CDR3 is CASSAQPSGGAPDTQYF. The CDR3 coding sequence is TGCGCCAGCAGCGCCCAGCCTAGCGGGGGGGCACCAGATACGCAGTATTTT. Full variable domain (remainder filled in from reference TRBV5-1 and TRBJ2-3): KAGVTQTPRYLIKTRGQQVTLSCSPISGHRSVSWYQQTPGQGLQFLFEYFSETQRNKGNFPGRFSGRQFSNSRSEMNVSTLELGDSALYLCASSAQPSGGAPDTQYFGPGTRLTVL.

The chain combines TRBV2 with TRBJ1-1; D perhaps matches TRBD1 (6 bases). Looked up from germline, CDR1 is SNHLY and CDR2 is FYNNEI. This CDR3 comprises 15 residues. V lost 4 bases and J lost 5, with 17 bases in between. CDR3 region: CASSARQDVDTEAFF. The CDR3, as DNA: TGTGCCAGCAGTGCCAGACAGGACGTCGATACTGAAGCTTTCTTT.

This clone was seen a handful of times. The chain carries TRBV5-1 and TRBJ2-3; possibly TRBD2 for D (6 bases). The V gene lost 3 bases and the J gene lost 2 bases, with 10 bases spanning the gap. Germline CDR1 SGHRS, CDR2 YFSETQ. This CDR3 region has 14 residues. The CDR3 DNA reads TGCGCCAGCAGCTCGGGACTGTACACAGATACGCAGTATTTT. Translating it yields CASSSGLYTDTQYF.

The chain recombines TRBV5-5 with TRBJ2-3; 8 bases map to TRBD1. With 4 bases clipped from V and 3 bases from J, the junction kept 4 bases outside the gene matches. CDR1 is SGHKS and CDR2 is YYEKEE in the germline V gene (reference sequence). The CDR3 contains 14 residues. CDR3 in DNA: TGTGCCAGCAGCCAGGGACAGGTAACAGATACGCAGTATTTT. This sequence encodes CASSQGQVTDTQYF. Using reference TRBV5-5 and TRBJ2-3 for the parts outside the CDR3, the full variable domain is DAGVTQSPTHLIKTRGQQVTLRCSPISGHKSVSWYQQVLGQGPQFIFQYYEKEERGRGNFPDRFSARQFPNYSSELNVNALLLGDSALYLCASSQGQVTDTQYFGPGTRLTVL.

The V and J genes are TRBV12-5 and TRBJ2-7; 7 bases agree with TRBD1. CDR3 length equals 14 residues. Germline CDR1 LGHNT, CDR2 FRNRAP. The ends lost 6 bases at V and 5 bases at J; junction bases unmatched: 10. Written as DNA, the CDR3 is TGTGCTAGTGGACGAGACAGGGTTACCCACGAGCAGTACTTC. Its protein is CASGRDRVTHEQYF.

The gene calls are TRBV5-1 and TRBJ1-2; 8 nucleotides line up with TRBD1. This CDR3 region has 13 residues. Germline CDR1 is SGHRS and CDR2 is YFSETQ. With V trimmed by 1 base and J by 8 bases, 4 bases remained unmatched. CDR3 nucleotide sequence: TGCGCCAGCAGCTTGCCAGGGGGCTTAGGCTACACCTTC. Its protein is CASSLPGGLGYTF.